This T cell receptor (beta chain) was identified in a study of T cell responses to AZD1222 COVID-19 vaccine. This CDR3 contains 11 residues. Trimming left V 7 bases short and J 7 bases short, with 10 bases between. Germline V CDR1 and CDR2: MDHEN, SYDVKM. The data were produced by immunoSEQ multiplex PCR, yet TCRdb's version contains in-frame clones alone and is incomplete. The sample has more than 60,000 clones, around 90% seen once. The TCR sequence derives from an adult in good health. This rearrangement joins TRBV28 to TRBJ2-5; maybe TRBD2 (5 bases). The starting material was peripheral blood, obtained on day 0 of AZD1222 vaccination. The CDR3 region is CASITRGTQYF. DNA of the CDR3: TGTGCCAGCATAACTAGAGGGACCCAGTACTTC.